Sequencing of this TCR beta chain was carried out in a study of post-analysis software for immune sequencing data. Study-level information: Relapsing-remitting, secondary progressive and progressive-relapsing courses of multiple sclerosis were included.

Germline V gives CDR1 MNHEY, CDR2 SMNVEV (reference sequence). The CDR3 spans 13 residues. Turning to this clonotype: Antigen specificity is unknown. At one boundary the junction diverges from the germline segment, which might be a read error.

Overall study results and limits: By F measure, strong co-clustering occurred among samples prepared in the same batch. There were five TRBV segments more frequent in patients than controls, and TRBV5-6, TRBV5-1 and TRBV20-1 were among them. Those with multiple sclerosis, the patient group, showed significantly lower normalized Chao1 diversity than controls.

Researchers reported that TCR beta cDNA libraries carried unique molecular identifiers. Each sample of about 1 to 10 million input T cells yielded 500,000 or so cDNA molecules, so each molecule approximated one T cell. Each CDR3 protein gets one entry after TCRdb re-called the PCR reads with MiXCR. This sample has 740,000 or so distinct CDR3 sequences, with roughly 50% found just once. J is TRBJ1-2 and V is TRBV27; D not certain. The sample was blood. The sequence was collected from a girl between 5 and 17 years old with multiple sclerosis. The CDR3 is CTSSSRKGRGYTF. The CDR3 bases are TGTACCAGCAGCTCCCGTAAGGGTCGCGGCTACACCTTC.